This entry lists 8 T cell receptor beta chains sequenced from one sample in a study of blood T cells in healthy people across ages. A second PCR of 7 to 11 cycles used a sample-barcoded 5' primer and a J-beta primer mix. A single record per CDR3 protein comes from TCRdb applying MiXCR to the 5' RACE reads. The repertoire has some 1.1 million distinct CDR3 sequences, approximately 38% of them found once; the top ten carry about an eighth. Sequencing input: blood. The source of these receptors is a man in his late teens or twenties in good health.

This clonotype has a handful of counts. The chain recombines TRBV20-1 with TRBJ2-5; D might be TRBD2 (6 bases). CDR3 length: 15 amino acids. Per the germline V gene, CDR1 is DFQATT and CDR2 is SNEGSKA (reference sequence). The ends were cut back, 0 bases at V and 7 bases at J, with 18 bases in the middle. The CDR3 here is CSAREAEGWKGTQYF. Here the CDR3 DNA reads TGCAGTGCTAGAGAAGCGGAGGGTTGGAAGGGGACCCAGTACTTC.

The chain combines TRBV20-1 with TRBJ2-3; 11 nucleotides match TRBD2. V lost 1 base to trimming and J lost 2 bases; unmatched junction nucleotides: 5. CDR1 and CDR2 (germline): DFQATT, SNEGSKA (reference sequence). The CDR3 has 16 amino acids. The CDR3 DNA reads as TGCAGTGCTAGAGTTAGGACTAGCGGGCACACAGATACGCAGTATTTT. Its protein product is CSARVRTSGHTDTQYF.

The chain has TRBV6-5 and TRBJ2-7; weak D call: TRBD1 (6 bases). The CDR3 is made up of 14 amino acids. CDR1 is MNHEY and CDR2 is SVGAGI in the germline V gene. With 0 bases removed from V and 7 bases from J, the gap between germline ends came to 13 bases. CDR3 DNA sequence: TGTGCCAGCAGTTACTCGGGGACACGTAATGAGCAGTACTTC. Translated, it gives CASSYSGTRNEQYF.

The chain is built from TRBV6-6 and TRBJ2-7; 9 bases agree with TRBD1. The V segment lost 0 bases and the J segment 7 bases; nucleotides outside the gene matches: 4. Germline CDR1 reads MNHNY; CDR2 reads SVGAGI (reference sequence). The CDR3 sequence is 14 residues long. CDR3 bases: TGTGCCAGCAGTTACTCGGGGACAGGGAATGAGCAGTACTTC. It codes for CASSYSGTGNEQYF.

V and J are TRBV6-6 and TRBJ1-1; 8 bases map to TRBD1. CDR1 MNHNY and CDR2 SVGAGI come from the germline V gene (reference sequence). CDR3 length equals 14 residues. V shed 5 bases, J shed 11 bases, and the junction held 13 bases outside the gene matches. For the CDR3, the DNA is TGTGCCAGCAGTGACCCGACAGGGGATGTTCAGGCTTTCTTT. This codes for CASSDPTGDVQAFF.

This clonotype was found a few times. The chain carries TRBV20-1 and TRBJ2-5, with TRBD2 matching 8 bases. J was trimmed by 2 bases and V by 1 base; bases with no gene match: 6. CDR1 and CDR2 (germline): DFQATT, SNEGSKA (reference sequence). The CDR3 covers 15 residues. In DNA form, the CDR3 reads TGCAGTGCTAGAGTTTGGCGGGGGGATCAAGAGACCCAGTACTTC. Translating it yields CSARVWRGDQETQYF.

This clonotype showed up just a few times. The chain combines TRBV9 with TRBJ1-2; D gene ambiguous. The germline V and J ends were trimmed by 0 bases and 6 bases, with 12 bases remaining between them. Germline CDR1 reads SGDLS; CDR2 reads YYNGEE. The CDR3 has 14 residues. CDR3 in DNA: TGTGCCAGCAGCGTAGTAGATCAGCTCCATGGCTACACCTTC. It specifies CASSVVDQLHGYTF.

This clonotype was seen only a few times. This chain joins TRBV10-3 and TRBJ2-2; 9 nucleotides line up with TRBD1. CDR1 is ENHRY and CDR2 is SYGVKD in the germline V gene. With 4 bases clipped from V and 1 base from J, the junction kept 4 bases outside the gene matches. The CDR3 has 16 amino acids. The CDR3 coding sequence is TGTGCCATCAGTGTTACAGGGGGCTTGAACACCGGGGAGCTGTTTTTT. Its translation is CAISVTGGLNTGELFF.